These 12 T cell receptor beta chains share one sample of origin, sequenced in a study of control samples from healthy donors and cancer patients. Clones were read by immunoSEQ multiplex PCR, and TCRdb kept only the in-frame ones, dropping some. The sample has tens of thousands of clones, roughly 90% seen once. Sequenced material: PBMCs. The receptors derive from a man aged 45-65 years with lung cancer.

The chain combines TRBV9 with TRBJ1-5; 7 bases map to TRBD1. The V gene's germline CDR1 is SGDLS and CDR2 YYNGEE. Trimming at V came to 4 bases and at J to 4 bases, leaving 14 bases not matched to a gene. The CDR3 has 17 residues. CDR3 sequence reads: CASSPNTGVGVNQPQHF. For the CDR3, the DNA is TGTGCCAGCAGCCCGAACACAGGGGTAGGGGTTAATCAGCCCCAGCATTTT.

This chain connects TRBV5-1 to TRBJ1-1; D uncertain. Trimming took 0 bases from V and 1 from J, leaving 7 bases between them. This CDR3 region has 14 residues. The germline CDR1 and CDR2 sequences are SGHRS and YFSETQ. The CDR3 DNA sequence: TGCGCCAGCAGCTTGGGCTGGAAGAACACTGAAGCTTTCTTT. This gives the protein CASSLGWKNTEAFF. Using reference TRBV5-1 and TRBJ1-1 for the parts outside the CDR3, the full variable domain is KAGVTQTPRYLIKTRGQQVTLSCSPISGHRSVSWYQQTPGQGLQFLFEYFSETQRNKGNFPGRFSGRQFSNSRSEMNVSTLELGDSALYLCASSLGWKNTEAFFGQGTRLTVV.

The chain couples TRBV3-1 (or the pseudogene TRBV3-2) to TRBJ1-5; D remains ambiguous. The CDR3 totals 12 residues. CDR1 LGHDT and CDR2 YNNKEL come from the germline V gene (reference sequence). Trimming cost V 3 bases and J 7 bases, with 7 bases left between them. The CDR3 region is CASSQVGQPQHF. For the CDR3, the DNA is TGTGCCAGCAGCCAGGTAGGACAGCCCCAGCATTTT.

The gene calls are TRBV11-1 and TRBJ1-1; a possible D gene is TRBD1 (6 bases). The CDR3 has 16 amino acids. The germline CDR1 and CDR2 sequences are SGHAT and FQDESV (reference sequence). V was pared by 2 bases and J by 6 bases, with 19 bases between. The CDR3 sequence is CASSLSYGGQFPEAFF. CDR3 nucleotide sequence: TGTGCCAGCAGCTTAAGTTACGGGGGGCAATTCCCTGAAGCTTTCTTT. Based on the CDR3 plus reference TRBV11-1 and TRBJ1-1, the full variable domain is EAEVAQSPRYKITEKSQAVAFWCDPISGHATLYWYRQILGQGPELLVQFQDESVVDDSQLPKDRFSAERLKGVDSTLKIQPAELGDSAMYLCASSLSYGGQFPEAFFGQGTRLTVV.

The sample holds a few counts of this clone. This chain links TRBV24-1 with TRBJ1-1; D unclear. This CDR3 is built from 15 residues. Per germline, CDR1 KGHDR and CDR2 SFDVKD. V was trimmed by 5 bases and J by 6 bases, leaving 18 bases between them. In DNA, the CDR3 is TGTGCCACCAGTGGCCCCTACCCCTTAAGAGCTGAAGCTTTCTTT. Its protein product is CATSGPYPLRAEAFF.

V is TRBV7-9 and J is TRBJ2-5; 13 positions match TRBD2. In germline, CDR1 is SEHNR, CDR2 FQNEAQ (reference sequence). V shed 1 base and J 1 base; nucleotides not matched to a gene: 0. The CDR3 is 16 residues long. This chain's CDR3 is CASSLGLAGGQETQYF. The CDR3 DNA reads as TGTGCCAGCAGCTTAGGACTAGCGGGGGGCCAAGAGACCCAGTACTTC. The complete variable domain, with remaining parts taken from reference TRBV7-9 and TRBJ2-5, reads DTGVSQNPRHKITKRGQNVTFRCDPISEHNRLYWYRQTLGQGPEFLTYFQNEAQLEKSRLLSDRFSAERPKGSFSTLEIQRTEQGDSAMYLCASSLGLAGGQETQYFGPGTRLLVL.

V and J are TRBV20-1 and TRBJ1-6; tentatively, D is TRBD1 (6 bases). This CDR3 has 16 residues. Per germline, CDR1 DFQATT and CDR2 SNEGSKA (reference sequence). Trimming cost V 3 bases and J 3 bases, with 15 bases left between them. CDR3 in amino acids: CSASETGLFYNSPLHF. Written as DNA, the CDR3 is TGCAGTGCTAGTGAAACAGGGCTATTCTATAATTCACCCCTCCACTTT.

This clone has only one observation. The chain combines TRBV7-3 with TRBJ1-3; D is undetermined. V was pared by 5 bases and J by 4 bases, with 6 bases between. Per the germline V gene, CDR1 is SGHTA and CDR2 is FQGTGA. CDR3 length: 12 residues. As DNA, the CDR3 is TGTGCCAGCAGCCCCCCAGGAAACACCATATATTTT. It specifies CASSPPGNTIYF.

The V gene is TRBV7-3, the J gene TRBJ2-2; 8 nucleotides match TRBD1. Germline CDR1 reads SGHTA; CDR2 reads FQGTGA. This CDR3 has 15 amino acids. The junction had 5 bases not matched to a gene; V was cut back by 4 bases and J by 4 bases. CDR3 residues: CASSSTGGLTGELFF. As DNA, the CDR3 is TGTGCCAGCAGCTCAACAGGGGGTCTCACCGGGGAGCTGTTTTTT.

The V gene is TRBV7-3, the J gene TRBJ2-7; TRBD1 or TRBD2 may be the D gene (5 bases each). The germline gives CDR1 SGHTA, CDR2 FQGTGA. This CDR3 is 15 amino acids long. Trimming cost V 6 bases and J 2 bases, with 17 bases left between them. CDR3: CASSPTGTDAYEQYF. CDR3 nucleotide sequence: TGTGCCAGCAGTCCGACCGGGACCGACGCCTACGAGCAGTACTTC.

This clone has only one observation. The chain combines TRBV5-6 with TRBJ1-1; TRBD1 is a possible D gene (5 bases). The CDR3 is made up of 16 amino acids. Germline values: CDR1 SGHDT, CDR2 YYEEEE. The ends were cut back, 0 bases at V and 0 bases at J, with 12 bases in the middle. DNA for the CDR3: TGTGCCAGCAGCTTGGCCGGGAGGGGAATGAACACTGAAGCTTTCTTT. It specifies CASSLAGRGMNTEAFF.

This rearrangement joins TRBV30 to TRBJ1-5; D not resolved. V was cut by 0 bases and J by 3 bases, with 6 bases left in between. Germline CDR1 reads GTSNPN; CDR2 reads SVGIG (reference sequence). This CDR3 comprises 13 residues. DNA for the CDR3: TGTGCCTGGAGTGTGCAGGACAATCAGCCCCAGCATTTT. The encoded protein is CAWSVQDNQPQHF.